Below, 31 T cell receptor beta chains from the same sample are listed, as sequenced in a study of cytotoxic CD8 clonotypes in ibrutinib-treated CLL. The protocol was immunoSEQ multiplex PCR, while the TCRdb copy is restricted to in-frame clones and leaves out a portion. The sample holds some 150,000 clones, roughly three quarters seen once. Here the sequenced sample was PBMCs, taken after 12 months of ibrutinib treatment. The receptors were gathered from a human donor with chronic lymphocytic leukemia.

This chain links TRBV11-3 with TRBJ2-7; 8 bases align to TRBD2. V trimming: 4 bases; J trimming: 6 bases; junction bases outside the gene matches: 5. This CDR3 contains 13 residues. Germline lookup yields CDR1 SGHNT and CDR2 YENEEA. In DNA, the CDR3 is TGTGCCAGCAGCTACGGGGGGGGCTCCGAGCAGTACTTC. As protein: CASSYGGGSEQYF. The full variable domain, rest sourced from reference TRBV11-3 and TRBJ2-7, is EAGVVQSPRYKIIEKKQPVAFWCNPISGHNTLYWYLQNLGQGPELLIRYENEEAVDDSQLPKDRFSAERLKGVDSTLKIQPAELGDSAVYLCASSYGGGSEQYFGPGTRLTVT.

This clone has just a few counts. J is TRBJ2-2 and V is TRBV7-9; the D gene is possibly TRBD2 (6 bases). Trimming took off 3 bases at V and 4 bases at J, with 9 bases between the two ends. Germline assignment: CDR1 SEHNR and CDR2 FQNEAQ (reference sequence). This CDR3 has 14 amino acids. CDR3 sequence (DNA): TGTGCCAGCAGCTTCGGGAGCCGCACCGGGGAGCTGTTTTTT. Its translation: CASSFGSRTGELFF. Full variable domain (missing parts from reference TRBV7-9 and TRBJ2-2): DTGVSQNPRHKITKRGQNVTFRCDPISEHNRLYWYRQTLGQGPEFLTYFQNEAQLEKSRLLSDRFSAERPKGSFSTLEIQRTEQGDSAMYLCASSFGSRTGELFFGEGSRLTVL.

The J gene is TRBJ2-3, the V gene TRBV25-1, with TRBD2 identical over 11 bases. The CDR3 runs 16 residues. Germline trimming cut 3 bases from V and 3 bases from J; bases unmatched to any gene: 5. Germline CDR1 and CDR2: MGHDK and SYGVNS. In DNA, the CDR3 is TGTGCCAGCAGTGATACTAGCGGGAGTGGAACAGATACGCAGTATTTT. It translates to CASSDTSGSGTDTQYF.

The count of this clone is one. The genes are TRBV2 and TRBJ2-5, with 7 bases fitting TRBD1. This CDR3 is built from 15 residues. The germline gives CDR1 SNHLY, CDR2 FYNNEI. Germline trimming cut 5 bases from V and 5 bases from J; bases unmatched to any gene: 11. CDR3 sequence reads: CASSQDRAQRETQYF. As DNA, the CDR3 is TGTGCCAGCAGTCAAGACAGGGCCCAACGTGAGACCCAGTACTTC.

The chain uses TRBV6-5 and TRBJ1-2; D uncertain. Germline CDR1 MNHEY, CDR2 SVGAGI. V shed 4 bases and J shed 8 bases, with 8 bases lying between them. This CDR3 comprises 11 residues. The CDR3 sequence is CASSLGGGYTF. CDR3 bases: TGTGCCAGCAGTTTAGGTGGAGGCTACACCTTC.

This clone was observed a few times. The chain recombines TRBV27 with TRBJ2-3; D unclear. This CDR3 has 14 amino acids. Germline values: CDR1 MNHEY, CDR2 SMNVEV (reference sequence). Trimming left V 4 bases short and J 2 bases short, with 10 bases between. As DNA, the CDR3 is TGTGCCAGCAGTTACGCATTCCCCACAGATACGCAGTATTTT. This encodes CASSYAFPTDTQYF.

This clone was detected only a few times. The chain combines TRBV2 with TRBJ1-2; TRBD1 might be the D (6 bases). Germline values: CDR1 SNHLY, CDR2 FYNNEI. Trimming took off 5 bases at V and 1 base at J, with 11 bases between the two ends. The CDR3 contains 14 residues. The CDR3 sequence is CASSPDRINYGYTF. CDR3 nucleotide sequence: TGTGCCAGCAGTCCTGACAGGATTAACTATGGCTACACCTTC.

V and J are TRBV29-1 and TRBJ1-1; no firm D call. Germline values: CDR1 SQVTM, CDR2 ANQGSEA. This CDR3 has 14 amino acids. Trimming cost V 4 bases and J 1 base, with 13 bases left between them. CDR3 nucleotide sequence: TGCAGCGTTGTCTTTCAGGTGGGGAACACTGAAGCTTTCTTT. Its protein product is CSVVFQVGNTEAFF.

V and J are TRBV7-2 and TRBJ1-5; D unclear. Trimming cost V 0 bases and J 9 bases, with 9 bases left between them. The CDR3 runs 13 residues. CDR1 is SGHTA, CDR2 FQGNSA, per germline. The CDR3: CASSLAPERPQHF. CDR3 DNA: TGTGCCAGCAGCTTAGCCCCCGAGCGGCCCCAGCATTTT.

This chain joins TRBV6-1 and TRBJ1-5; 9 positions match TRBD1. CDR1 MNHNS and CDR2 SASEGT come from the germline V gene. The V and J ends lost 2 bases and 7 bases, in that order; junction bases with no gene match: 9. This CDR3 has 16 amino acids. Written as DNA, the CDR3 is TGTGCCAGCAGTGAAATTCATCAGGACAGGGGCCAGCCCCAGCATTTT. Its translation: CASSEIHQDRGQPQHF.

This chain uses TRBV9 with TRBJ2-5; TRBD1 matches 7 bases. Germline trimming cut 1 base from V and 1 base from J; bases unmatched to any gene: 7. The CDR3 is 16 residues long. Germline V gene lookup returns CDR1 SGDLS and CDR2 YYNGEE. The CDR3 loop reads CASSVSVRTGQETQYF. The CDR3 DNA reads as TGTGCCAGCAGCGTATCGGTGAGGACAGGCCAAGAGACCCAGTACTTC.

This clone occurred a few times. The V and J genes are TRBV7-6 and TRBJ2-2, with D hard to call. The CDR3 runs 17 residues. Germline V CDR1 and CDR2: SGHVS, FNYEAQ. V was pared by 5 bases and J by 4 bases, with 20 bases between. Written as DNA, the CDR3 is TGTGCCAGCAGCCCCTCCTCGGAGCTTACGGGCACCGGGGAGCTGTTTTTT. It yields the protein CASSPSSELTGTGELFF.

The chain couples TRBV2 to TRBJ2-5; D is unclear. The V and J ends lost 4 bases and 4 bases respectively, with 13 bases between them. The CDR3 has 14 amino acids. The germline V gene has CDR1 SNHLY and CDR2 FYNNEI. As DNA, the CDR3 is TGTGCCAGCAGTGTGCCATTGGTAGGAGAGACCCAGTACTTC. Protein product: CASSVPLVGETQYF.

The J gene is TRBJ1-3, the V gene TRBV7-2; D unresolved. Per germline, CDR1 SGHTA and CDR2 FQGNSA. V was cut by 1 base and J by 0 bases, with 4 bases left in between. The CDR3 runs to 14 residues. The DNA of the CDR3 is TGTGCCAGCAGCTTAGTCAGCTCTGGAAACACCATATATTTT. Protein product: CASSLVSSGNTIYF.

The chain combines TRBV5-4 with TRBJ2-1, with 15 bases lining up with TRBD2. J lost 7 bases, V lost 4 bases, and 9 bases had no gene match. This CDR3 region has 17 residues. Germline loops: CDR1 SGHNT, CDR2 YYREEE (reference sequence). This CDR3 is CASSPPLGLAGGNEQFF. The CDR3 region has the DNA TGTGCCAGCAGCCCACCCCTGGGACTAGCGGGAGGTAATGAGCAGTTCTTC.

The chain carries TRBV11-3 and TRBJ2-3, with D unresolved. Germline CDR1 is SGHNT and CDR2 is YENEEA. This CDR3 contains 13 residues. V was clipped by 1 base and J by 2 bases, with 4 bases between them. The CDR3 nucleotides read TGTGCCAGCAGCTTAGCATTCACAGATACGCAGTATTTT. Protein: CASSLAFTDTQYF.

The J gene is TRBJ2-2, the V gene TRBV18; D unresolved. Trimming left V 3 bases short and J 6 bases short, with 17 bases between. The CDR3 covers 16 residues. Germline lookup yields CDR1 KGHSH and CDR2 LQKENI. The CDR3 reads CASSPLSWPGPGELFF. As DNA, the CDR3 is TGTGCCAGCTCACCCCTTTCCTGGCCAGGCCCCGGGGAGCTGTTTTTT. Using reference TRBV18 and TRBJ2-2 for the parts outside the CDR3, the full variable domain is NAGVMQNPRHLVRRRGQEARLRCSPMKGHSHVYWYRQLPEEGLKFMVYLQKENIIDESGMPKERFSAEFPKEGPSILRIQQVVRGDSAAYFCASSPLSWPGPGELFFGEGSRLTVL.

The J gene is TRBJ2-7, the V gene TRBV7-2; 10 positions match TRBD2. From germline, CDR1 is SGHTA and CDR2 FQGNSA. CDR3 length equals 15 residues. J was trimmed by 2 bases and V by 0 bases; bases with no gene match: 1. CDR3 nucleotides: TGTGCCAGCAGCTTAGCCGGGACTAGCGCCTACGAGCAGTACTTC. It encodes CASSLAGTSAYEQYF.

CDR3 loop: CASSLRAGDGYTF. DNA for the CDR3: TGTGCCAGCAGCTTAAGGGCAGGAGACGGCTACACCTTC. The chain couples TRBV7-9 to TRBJ1-2; D is unclear. The CDR3 has 13 residues. V was shortened by 2 bases and J by 8 bases, with 12 bases between the two germline ends. Germline V gene lookup returns CDR1 SEHNR and CDR2 FQNEAQ (reference sequence).

This clone was seen a few times. The rearrangement uses TRBV10-3 and TRBJ1-3; D not certain. The V and J ends lost 5 bases and 0 bases respectively, with 11 bases between them. CDR1 is ENHRY and CDR2 is SYGVKD in the germline V gene. The CDR3 runs 15 residues. Written as DNA, the CDR3 is TGTGCCATCAGTACCAATCCGAGCTCTGGAAACACCATATATTTT. It encodes CAISTNPSSGNTIYF.

V is TRBV7-3 and J is TRBJ2-2; a weak D match, TRBD2 (5 bases). There are 15 residues in the CDR3. The germline V gene has CDR1 SGHTA and CDR2 FQGTGA. Trimming shortened V by 5 bases and J by 5 bases, and 15 bases separated the two germline ends. The CDR3 spells CASSPPGGETGELFF. CDR3 DNA sequence: TGTGCCAGCAGCCCCCCAGGAGGAGAGACCGGGGAGCTGTTTTTT.

The V and J genes are TRBV27 and TRBJ2-3; the D is unclear. Germline V gives CDR1 MNHEY, CDR2 SMNVEV (reference sequence). The ends were cut back, 0 bases at V and 2 bases at J, with 3 bases in the middle. The CDR3 sequence is 13 residues long. CDR3 protein: CASSLSITDTQYF. Written as DNA, the CDR3 is TGTGCCAGCAGTTTATCGATCACAGATACGCAGTATTTT.

With regard to this clone: One junction end does not reproduce the germline sequence, and a read error may be involved. Other DNA sequences from this sample encode an identical CDR3 as well. The J gene is TRBJ2-5, the V gene TRBV28; D perhaps matches TRBD1 (6 bases). The germline V gene has CDR1 MDHEN and CDR2 SYDVKM. The CDR3 extends over 14 amino acids. CDR3 DNA: TGTGCTAGCATTAGCTCGACAGGCCAAGAGACCCAGTACTTC. Its protein product is CASISSTGQETQYF.

The chain links TRBV6-1 to TRBJ2-5, with D uncertain. Trimming left V 4 bases short and J 11 bases short, with 14 bases between. CDR1 and CDR2 (germline): MNHNS, SASEGT. The length of the CDR3 is 12 residues. Written as DNA, the CDR3 is TGTGCCAGCAGTGGGTATGTCCGGTCGCAGTACTTC. It translates to CASSGYVRSQYF.

CDR3 in DNA: TGTGCCAGCACCCCCGGAGGCCGAAACTATTTCGGCTACACCTTC. It yields the protein CASTPGGRNYFGYTF. V usage is TRBV11-2 and J usage is TRBJ1-2; unclear D gene. The germline V and J ends were trimmed by 7 bases and 8 bases, with 23 bases remaining between them. Per the germline V gene, CDR1 is SGHAT and CDR2 is FQNNGV. This CDR3 is 15 amino acids long.

The chain uses TRBV5-1 and TRBJ1-4; D gene unclear. Trimming shortened V by 0 bases and J by 7 bases, and 13 bases separated the two germline ends. In germline, CDR1 is SGHRS, CDR2 YFSETQ. The CDR3 spans 15 residues. CDR3: CASSLAPSLGEKLFF. The CDR3 DNA sequence: TGCGCCAGCAGCTTGGCACCCAGCCTAGGTGAAAAACTGTTTTTT.

The rearrangement joins TRBV18 to TRBJ1-3; 7 nucleotides line up with TRBD1. Germline V gene lookup returns CDR1 KGHSH and CDR2 LQKENI. With 4 bases clipped from V and 0 bases from J, the junction kept 21 bases outside the gene matches. The CDR3 length is 21 residues. This CDR3 reads CASSLTWSGTADSLSGNTIYF. Here the CDR3 DNA reads TGTGCCAGCTCACTAACATGGTCCGGGACAGCCGATTCTCTCTCTGGAAACACCATATATTTT.

This clone came up a few times. This chain joins TRBV27 and TRBJ2-1; 9 bases match TRBD1. This CDR3 contains 18 residues. Per germline, CDR1 MNHEY and CDR2 SMNVEV (reference sequence). Germline trimming cut 3 bases from V and 2 bases from J; bases unmatched to any gene: 11. Here the CDR3 reads CASSFSQGAGGAYNEQFF. The CDR3, as DNA: TGTGCCAGCAGTTTTTCACAGGGGGCTGGCGGGGCCTACAATGAGCAGTTCTTC.

The chain employs TRBV30 and TRBJ2-2; 8 nucleotides agree with TRBD1. Germline trimming cut 1 base from V and 3 bases from J; bases unmatched to any gene: 4. CDR1 is GTSNPN, CDR2 SVGIG, per germline (reference sequence). CDR3 length: 15 amino acids. The CDR3: CAWSDGQGHTGELFF. The CDR3 nucleotides are TGTGCCTGGAGTGACGGACAGGGACACACCGGGGAGCTGTTTTTT.

This clone was observed a single time. J is TRBJ1-1 and V is TRBV18, with 7 bases lining up with TRBD1. CDR1 and CDR2 (germline): KGHSH, LQKENI. With V trimmed by 6 bases and J by 1 base, 5 bases remained unmatched. This CDR3 spans 14 amino acids. Written as DNA, the CDR3 is TGTGCCAGCTCCGAGAGACAGGGGAACACTGAAGCTTTCTTT. Protein product: CASSERQGNTEAFF.

This chain connects TRBV10-3 to TRBJ2-5, with TRBD2 matching 7 bases. This CDR3 region has 16 residues. In germline, CDR1 is ENHRY, CDR2 SYGVKD. The J segment lost 5 bases and the V segment lost 0 bases, leaving 9 bases of the junction unmatched. CDR3 nucleotides: TGTGCCATCAGTGAGTCTGGCGGGAGTGCAGTTGAGACCCAGTACTTC. This sequence encodes CAISESGGSAVETQYF.